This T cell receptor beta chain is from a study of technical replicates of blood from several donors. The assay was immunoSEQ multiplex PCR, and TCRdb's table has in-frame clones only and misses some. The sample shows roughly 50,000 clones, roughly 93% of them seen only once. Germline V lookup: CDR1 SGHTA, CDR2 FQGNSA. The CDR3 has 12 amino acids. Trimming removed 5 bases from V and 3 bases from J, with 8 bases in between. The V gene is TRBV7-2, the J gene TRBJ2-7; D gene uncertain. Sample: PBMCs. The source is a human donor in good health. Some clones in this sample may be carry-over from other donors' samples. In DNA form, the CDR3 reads TGTGCCAGCAGCCAACTGTTCTACGAGCAGTACTTC. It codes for CASSQLFYEQYF.